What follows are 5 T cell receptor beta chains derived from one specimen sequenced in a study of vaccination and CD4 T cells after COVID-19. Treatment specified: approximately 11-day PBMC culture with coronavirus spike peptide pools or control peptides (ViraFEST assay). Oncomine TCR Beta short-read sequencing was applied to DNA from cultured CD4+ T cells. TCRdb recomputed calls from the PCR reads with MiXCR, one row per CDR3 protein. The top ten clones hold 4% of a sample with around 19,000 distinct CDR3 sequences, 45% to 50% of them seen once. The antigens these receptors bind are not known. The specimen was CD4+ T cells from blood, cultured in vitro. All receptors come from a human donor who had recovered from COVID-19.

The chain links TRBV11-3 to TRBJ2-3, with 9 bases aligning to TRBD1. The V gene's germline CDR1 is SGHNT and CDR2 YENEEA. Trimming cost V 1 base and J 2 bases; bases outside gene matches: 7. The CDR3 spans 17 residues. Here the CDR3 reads CASSLGTGTGLTDTQYF. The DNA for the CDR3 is TGTGCCAGCAGCTTAGGGACCGGGACAGGGCTCACAGATACGCAGTATTTT.

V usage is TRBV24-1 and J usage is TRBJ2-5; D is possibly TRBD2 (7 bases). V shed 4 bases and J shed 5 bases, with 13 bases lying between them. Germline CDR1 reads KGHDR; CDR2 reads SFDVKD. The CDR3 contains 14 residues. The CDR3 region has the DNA TGTGCCACCAGTGACCCCAGGGGAGGGGAGACCCAGTACTTC. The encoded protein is CATSDPRGGETQYF.

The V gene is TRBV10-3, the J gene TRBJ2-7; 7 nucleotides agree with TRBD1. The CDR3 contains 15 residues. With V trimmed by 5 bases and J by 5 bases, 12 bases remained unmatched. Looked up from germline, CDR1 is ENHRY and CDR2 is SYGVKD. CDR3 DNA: TGTGCCATCAGTTCGTCCGGGACAGTCTTAAACGAGCAGTACTTC. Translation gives CAISSSGTVLNEQYF.

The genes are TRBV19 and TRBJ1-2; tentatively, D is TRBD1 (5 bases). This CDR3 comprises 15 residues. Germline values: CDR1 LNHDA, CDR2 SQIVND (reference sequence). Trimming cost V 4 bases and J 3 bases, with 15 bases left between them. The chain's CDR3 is CASSKQADGDYGYTF. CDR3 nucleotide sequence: TGTGCCAGTAGTAAACAGGCCGATGGGGACTATGGCTACACCTTC.

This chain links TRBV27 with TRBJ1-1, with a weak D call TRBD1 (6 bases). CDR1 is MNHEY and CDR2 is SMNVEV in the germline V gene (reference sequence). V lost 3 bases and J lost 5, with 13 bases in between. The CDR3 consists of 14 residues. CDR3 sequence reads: CASSLGQGRTEAFF. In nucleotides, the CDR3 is TGTGCCAGCAGTTTGGGGCAGGGGCGGACTGAAGCTTTCTTT.